This T cell receptor (beta chain) was identified in a study of T cell repertoires in aging, cancer and after chemotherapy. Peripheral blood genomic DNA, not sorted cells or RNA, was the template. Multiplex touch-down PCR with TRB-A/B primers amplified rearranged V-D-J TRB sequences. MiXCR, run by TCRdb on the multiplex PCR reads, gives a single entry per CDR3 protein. The sample yields approximately 7,000 distinct CDR3 sequences, approximately 30% seen once. Comment on this clonotype: Its target is not known.

The study, taken as a whole, reports: Compared with age-matched healthy donors, untreated hematological or solid cancer patients showed higher blood TCR clonality. Loss of evenness, beyond lost richness, contributed to age-related TCR diversity decline in cancer patients. Thymic emigration or peripheral T cell expansion may be impaired by lymphoid organ infiltration in hematological cancer. No conclusions about immunological memory after chemotherapy can be drawn from the repertoire data.

V shed 3 bases and J shed 7 bases, with 4 bases lying between them. CDR1 and CDR2 (germline): DFQATT, SNEGSKA (reference sequence). This CDR3 region has 10 residues. The specimen was blood. This TCR came from a human donor with a blood cancer. This rearrangement joins TRBV20-1 to TRBJ1-5; D is ambiguous. CDR3 loop: CSARGQPQHF. As DNA, the CDR3 is TGCAGTGCTAGGGGGCAGCCCCAGCATTTT.